The following is a T cell receptor (beta chain) sequence with its context. Its cognate antigen is unknown. V shed 5 bases and J 4 bases; nucleotides not matched to a gene: 14. The germline CDR1 and CDR2 sequences are SGHRS and YFSETQ. This CDR3 has 16 amino acids. This entry comes from a study of shared clonotypes between healthy human individuals. Study-wide results and caveats: Shared clonotypes: 4.5% to 5% naive CD4, around 3.4% naive CD8, under 2.5% memory CD4, approximately 0.4% memory CD8. Incomplete sequencing of sorted subsets was indicated by rarefaction despite large depth.

Clones were sequenced by immunoSEQ multiplex PCR, and TCRdb holds only the in-frame ones, with some missing. Here the sample spans approximately 2,000,000 clones, 90% to 95% being singletons. It was CD45RO-negative cells, positively selected for CCR7, that made up naive CD8 cells, with terminally differentiated effector memory CD45RA+ cells excluded. Sequenced material: naive CD8+ T cells from PBMCs. The chain employs TRBV5-1 and TRBJ2-5, with 7 bases fitting TRBD2. This TCR was sampled from a man younger than 35 in good health. Some clones in this sample may be carry-over from other donors' samples. The CDR3 DNA reads TGCGCCAGCAGTACCAAAGCGGGACCGGAAGGAGAGACCCAGTACTTC. It codes for CASSTKAGPEGETQYF.